This TCR beta chain stems from a study of OX40 agonist ivuxolimab in advanced cancers. Overall study context: Previous treatment with anti-PD-1, anti-PD-L1 or anti-CTLA-4 therapy was allowed; 40% had received some. General study points: In the 0.1-3.0 mg/kg groups, partial responders showed among the lowest expansion.

On this clone: The antigen is unknown.

Using immunoSEQ multiplex PCR, the repertoire was profiled, and TCRdb retains in-frame clones only, with some absent. The table shows around 88,000 clones, with 92% occurring only once. Trimming took off 5 bases at V and 5 bases at J, with 15 bases between the two ends. CDR3 length equals 15 residues. Germline loops: CDR1 SEHNR, CDR2 FQNEAQ (reference sequence). The receptor was derived from an adult with an advanced solid tumor such as melanoma, head and neck, liver or kidney cancer. The chain joins TRBV7-9 to TRBJ2-2; the D gene is possibly TRBD2 (6 bases). The specimen comprised CD4+ or CD8+ T cells sorted from blood, sampled in a trial of the OX40 agonist ivuxolimab. As DNA, the CDR3 is TGTGCCAGCAGCCGGGCTAGCGCGGGGACCGGGGAGCTGTTTTTT. This translates into CASSRASAGTGELFF.